This T cell receptor beta chain was sequenced during a study of control samples from healthy donors and cancer patients. Here immunoSEQ multiplex PCR was the method, and the copy in TCRdb shows in-frame clones only, minus some. The table records roughly 100,000 clones, 85% to 90% of them present only once. This clonotype was sampled from a man in his thirties or forties in good health. Sequenced: blood.

The CDR3, as DNA: TGCGCCAGCCTTTTAACCGGGGGTAGCGAGACCCAGTACTTC. This translates into CASLLTGGSETQYF. V is TRBV5-1 and J is TRBJ2-5, with D tentatively TRBD2 (6 bases). Germline V lookup: CDR1 SGHRS, CDR2 YFSETQ. This CDR3 has 14 amino acids. Trimming stripped 7 bases from V and 5 bases from J, with 18 bases between.